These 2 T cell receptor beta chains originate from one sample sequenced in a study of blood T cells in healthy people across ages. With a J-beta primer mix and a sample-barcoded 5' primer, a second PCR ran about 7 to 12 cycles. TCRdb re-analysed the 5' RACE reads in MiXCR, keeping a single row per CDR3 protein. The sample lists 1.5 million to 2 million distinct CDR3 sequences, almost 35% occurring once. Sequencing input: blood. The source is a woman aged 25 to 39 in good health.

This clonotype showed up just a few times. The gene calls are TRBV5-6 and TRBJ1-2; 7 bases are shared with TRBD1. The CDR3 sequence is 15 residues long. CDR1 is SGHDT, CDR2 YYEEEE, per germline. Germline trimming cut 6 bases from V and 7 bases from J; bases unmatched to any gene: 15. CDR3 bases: TGTGCCAGCACCAGGTCGGGACAGCCTTGGGTTGGCTACACCTTC. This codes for CASTRSGQPWVGYTF.

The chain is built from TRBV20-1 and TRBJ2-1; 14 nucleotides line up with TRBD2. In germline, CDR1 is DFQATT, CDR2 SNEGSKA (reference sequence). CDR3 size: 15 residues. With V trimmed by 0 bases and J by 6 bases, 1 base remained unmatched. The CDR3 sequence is CSAREGTSGSNEQFF. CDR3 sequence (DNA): TGCAGTGCTAGAGAAGGGACTAGCGGGAGCAATGAGCAGTTCTTC.